This TCR beta chain was found in a study of T-cell reconstitution after alpha-beta-depleted transplantation in children. Unique molecular identifiers were incorporated into the prepared TCRbeta library. One entry per CDR3 protein, called by TCRdb with MiXCR from the PCR reads. This table has almost 500,000 distinct CDR3 sequences, under 15% appearing once. The sample here was PBMCs from the stem cell graft donor, taken from the stem cell graft. This TCR was recovered from a human donor who donated a stem cell graft to a child with combined immunodeficiency.

The CDR3 is CASSPGQGPNQPQHF. CDR3 sequence (DNA): TGTGCCAGCAGCCCGGGACAGGGACCGAATCAGCCCCAGCATTTT. The chain has TRBV7-2 and TRBJ1-5, with 9 bases that match TRBD1. The CDR3 spans 15 residues. Trimming cost V 5 bases and J 4 bases; bases outside gene matches: 6. Germline CDR1 reads SGHTA; CDR2 reads FQGNSA.